The 10 T cell receptor beta chains reported below all come from one sample, sequenced in a study of T cells in Graves' hyperthyroidism and ophthalmopathy. TCR beta CDR3 regions were amplified from RNA. The HTBI primer set drove a first-round RT-PCR of the TCR CDR3. TCRdb re-called the multiplex PCR reads through MiXCR, storing one row per CDR3 protein. Among hundreds of thousands of distinct CDR3 sequences listed, roughly 40% were seen once. Sequencing used blood. The receptor set was obtained from a man in his late teens or twenties with Graves' hyperthyroidism.

This sequence joins TRBV29-1 and TRBJ2-1, with TRBD2 matching 12 bases. This CDR3 contains 14 residues. CDR1 and CDR2 from the germline V gene are SQVTM and ANQGSEA. The V segment lost 2 bases and the J segment 8 bases; nucleotides outside the gene matches: 4. The CDR3 is CSVERASGRDEQFF. The CDR3 DNA reads as TGCAGCGTTGAAAGGGCTAGCGGGAGGGATGAGCAGTTCTTC.

This clonotype came up a few times. The V call is TRBV5-8, the J call TRBJ1-4, with TRBD1 identical over 9 bases. Germline V gives CDR1 SGHTS, CDR2 YDEGEE. V lost 4 bases to trimming and J lost 9 bases; unmatched junction nucleotides: 4. The CDR3 has 13 residues. CDR3 region: CASSPNRGQKLFF. As DNA, the CDR3 is TGTGCCAGCAGCCCTAACAGGGGGCAAAAACTGTTTTTT.

As regards this clonotype: A single base separates this from a much larger clone, so it may be a read error. The chain combines TRBV5-1 with TRBJ1-2; tentative D call: TRBD1 (5 bases). Germline CDR1 is SGHRS and CDR2 is YFSETQ. There are 11 residues in the CDR3. The CDR3 bases are TGCGCCTGCAGCAAAGGGGATGGCTACACCTTC. Its protein product is CACSKGDGYTF.

This clonotype has a handful of counts. The J gene is TRBJ1-1, the V gene TRBV7-9; 11 nucleotides align to TRBD1. CDR1 is SEHNR and CDR2 is FQNEAQ in the germline V gene (reference sequence). Germline trimming cut 5 bases from V and 7 bases from J; bases unmatched to any gene: 6. The CDR3 totals 14 residues. The CDR3 bases are TGTGCCAGCAGCCTCGGACAGGGGGCCATTGAAGCTTTCTTT. Amino acids: CASSLGQGAIEAFF.

A word on this clonotype: Since a much larger clone is just one base distant, this may be a read error. This sequence joins TRBV2 and TRBJ2-2; unclear D gene. The CDR3 is 13 residues long. Looked up from germline, CDR1 is SNHLY and CDR2 is FYNNEI. CDR3 bases: TGTGCCAGCGGTGAAGAATATACCGGGGAGCTGTTTTTT. As protein: CASGEEYTGELFF.

This clonotype showed up just a few times. V and J are TRBV7-2 and TRBJ2-5; the D gene is possibly TRBD1 (6 bases). Germline assignment: CDR1 SGHTA and CDR2 FQGNSA. CDR3 length equals 15 residues. V lost 1 base and J 2 bases, leaving 11 bases between the germline ends. Here the CDR3 DNA reads TGTGCCAGCAGCTTAGACAGGGAGCTTCAAGAGACCCAGTACTTC. This codes for CASSLDRELQETQYF.

As regards this clonotype: With a much larger clone just one base away, this may be a read error. V usage is TRBV11-2 and J usage is TRBJ1-5, with D unclear. The CDR3 is 15 amino acids. Trimming cost V 4 bases and J 9 bases, with 19 bases left between them. Germline V gene data show CDR1 as SGHAT and CDR2 as FQNNGV. The CDR3 sequence: CASSSARGKGRPQHF. CDR3 nucleotide sequence: TGTGCCAGCAGCTCAGCGCGGGGAAAGGGTCGGCCCCAGCATTTT.

The chain uses TRBV6-5 and TRBJ2-7; D unresolved. The CDR3 length is 13 residues. Trimming took 6 bases from V and 3 from J, leaving 12 bases between them. CDR1 MNHEY and CDR2 SVGAGI come from the germline V gene. The CDR3 nucleotides are TGTGCCAGCAGGGACCCCTGGAGCTACGAGCAGTACTTC. It codes for CASRDPWSYEQYF.

This clonotype was seen more than once but under ten times. The gene calls are TRBV2 and TRBJ2-5, with D possibly matching TRBD1 (6 bases). This CDR3 is built from 18 residues. Per the germline V gene, CDR1 is SNHLY and CDR2 is FYNNEI. Trimming removed 2 bases from V and 1 base from J, with 20 bases in between. The CDR3 sequence: CASSEPGQTIRTQETQYF. CDR3 nucleotides: TGTGCCAGCAGTGAACCGGGACAAACCATACGAACCCAAGAGACCCAGTACTTC.

This clonotype has only a few counts. This chain connects TRBV20-1 to TRBJ1-2; perhaps TRBD1 as D (5 bases). Trimming cost V 0 bases and J 4 bases, with 18 bases left between them. In germline, CDR1 is DFQATT, CDR2 SNEGSKA (reference sequence). This CDR3 spans 16 amino acids. CDR3 region: CSARDLGAGWSYGYTF. CDR3 DNA: TGCAGTGCTAGAGATCTTGGGGCAGGGTGGTCCTATGGCTACACCTTC.